This is a list of T cell receptor beta chains from one sample in a study of blood T cell repertoires in COVID-19. Sequenced by immunoSEQ multiplex PCR; TCRdb stores in-frame clones only, minus some. The sample gives about 210,000 clones, 87% of which show up once; roughly 7.1% is in the top ten. Sample: PBMCs or T cells enriched from blood (not recorded which). The receptors were sampled from a man aged 25 to 45 in a cohort exposed to, infected with or recovered from COVID-19 (not recorded which). Both conserved end residues are part of each CDR3. Each record gives: V gene, J gene, clone size, D gene, CDR3 protein, CDR3 DNA. The D gene is left open where the match is weak. Where a row states a size, it is once, few, many or the class of an expanded clone; other rows omit it.

TRBV10-3	TRBJ2-5	.	.	CATRGGGALETQYF	TGTGCCACCCGGGGAGGGGGAGCCCTGGAGACCCAGTACTTC
TRBV29-1	TRBJ2-3	.	TRBD2	CSVPGGGTQYF	TGCAGCGTCCCCGGGGGGGGTACGCAGTATTTT
TRBV11-1	TRBJ2-1	.	.	CASSFQGNEQFF	TGTGCCAGCAGCTTTCAGGGAAATGAGCAGTTCTTC
TRBV28	TRBJ2-7	once	TRBD2	CASSLWVAGYEQYF	TGTGCCAGCAGTTTATGGGTAGCGGGATACGAGCAGTACTTC
TRBV6-6	TRBJ1-5	.	.	CASSSVNQPQHF	TGTGCCAGCAGTTCCGTTAATCAGCCCCAGCATTTT
TRBV27	TRBJ1-3	.	.	CASGGLSGNTIYF	TGTGCCAGCGGGGGCCTATCTGGAAACACCATATATTTT
TRBV29-1	TRBJ2-3	.	.	CSGRGAADTQYF	TGCAGCGGGCGGGGAGCTGCAGATACGCAGTATTTT
TRBV7-6	TRBJ1-4	.	.	CASSLTGGPGNEKLFF	TGTGCCAGCAGCTTGACGGGGGGCCCCGGTAATGAAAAACTGTTTTTT
TRBV28	TRBJ1-1	.	TRBD1	CASSEGAISFF	TGTGCCAGCAGTGAGGGGGCGATATCTTTCTTT
TRBV27	TRBJ2-7	.	TRBD2	CASSFWMVPSGRAQAYEQYF	TGTGCCAGCAGTTTTTGGATGGTCCCTAGCGGGAGGGCCCAAGCCTACGAGCAGTACTTC
TRBV4-1	TRBJ2-7	.	.	CASSRAGADYEQYF	TGCGCCAGCAGCAGAGCAGGGGCGGACTACGAGCAGTACTTC
TRBV7-6	TRBJ2-7	.	TRBD1	CASSTRQGFIYEQYF	TGTGCCAGCAGCACCCGACAGGGGTTCATCTACGAGCAGTACTTC
TRBV4-2	TRBJ2-1	.	TRBD1	CASSQEWTGGTYNEQFF	TGTGCCAGCAGCCAAGAGTGGACAGGGGGTACCTACAATGAGCAGTTCTTC
TRBV9	TRBJ2-7	.	TRBD2	CASSVGGTSNEQYF	TGTGCCAGCAGCGTAGGAGGGACTAGCAACGAGCAGTACTTC
TRBV10-1	TRBJ2-7	few	TRBD1	CASSAATGSKVYEQYF	TGCGCCAGCAGTGCAGCGACAGGGTCAAAGGTCTACGAGCAGTACTTC
TRBV28	TRBJ1-6	few	.	CASSFYGGVRSPLHF	TGTGCCAGCAGTTTTTACGGAGGGGTCAGGTCACCCCTCCACTTT
TRBV7-2	TRBJ1-4	.	.	CASSLAERGEKLFF	TGTGCCAGCAGCTTAGCGGAGAGGGGGGAAAAACTGTTTTTT
TRBV7-2	TRBJ2-1	.	TRBD2	CASSLGLAGGFSYNEQFF	TGTGCCAGCAGCCTCGGACTAGCGGGAGGTTTCTCCTACAATGAGCAGTTCTTC
TRBV28	TRBJ1-1	.	.	CASSFGGAYTEAFF	TGTGCCAGCAGTTTCGGGGGGGCGTACACTGAAGCTTTCTTT
TRBV7-2	TRBJ2-1	.	TRBD2	CASSLGPSGSYNEQFF	TGTGCCAGCAGCTTAGGGCCTAGCGGGAGCTACAATGAGCAGTTCTTC
TRBV29-1	TRBJ2-1	.	TRBD2	CSVPGLAGVEGSYNEQFF	TGCAGCGTCCCCGGCCTAGCGGGAGTCGAGGGTTCCTACAATGAGCAGTTCTTC
TRBV19	TRBJ1-5	.	.	CASISPGGGQPQHF	TGTGCCAGTATCTCCCCGGGGGGAGGGCAGCCCCAGCATTTT
TRBV24-1	TRBJ1-5	.	TRBD1	CATGSDRDHNQPQHF	TGTGCCACCGGTTCCGACAGGGACCACAATCAGCCCCAGCATTTT
TRBV24-1	TRBJ2-7	.	TRBD2	CATSDPGTSDHEQYF	TGTGCCACCAGTGATCCCGGGACTAGCGACCACGAGCAGTACTTC
TRBV3-1/TRBV3-2	TRBJ2-1	.	TRBD2	CASSRIAGHTNEQFF	TGTGCCAGCAGCCGAATAGCGGGACATACCAATGAGCAGTTCTTC
TRBV11-2	TRBJ1-1	.	.	CASRRPGRPENTEAFF	TGTGCCAGCAGGCGCCCAGGGAGGCCTGAGAACACTGAAGCTTTCTTT
TRBV24-1	TRBJ1-1	.	.	CATSESRGEAFF	TGTGCCACCAGTGAAAGCCGGGGAGAAGCTTTCTTT
TRBV3-1/TRBV3-2	TRBJ2-7	.	.	CASSKTGEQYF	TGTGCCAGCAGCAAGACGGGCGAGCAGTACTTC
TRBV9	TRBJ1-1	.	.	CASSVEPGNTEAFF	TGTGCCAGCAGCGTAGAACCGGGGAACACTGAAGCTTTCTTT
TRBV5-1	TRBJ1-1	.	.	CASSFQQGLNTEAFF	TGCGCCAGCAGCTTTCAACAGGGCTTGAACACTGAAGCTTTCTTT
TRBV7-9	TRBJ1-3	.	.	CASSFISRGGSGNTIYF	TGTGCCAGCAGCTTCATCTCCAGGGGTGGGAGTGGAAACACCATATATTTT
TRBV6-5	TRBJ2-3	.	.	CASSWRTHTDTQYF	TGTGCCAGCAGTTGGAGAACTCACACAGATACGCAGTATTTT
TRBV18	TRBJ2-7	once	TRBD2	CASSPRLAGATYEQYF	TGTGCCAGCTCACCCCGACTAGCGGGAGCCACCTACGAGCAGTACTTC
TRBV28	TRBJ2-1	.	.	CASSFGGYNEQFF	TGTGCCAGCAGTTTCGGGGGCTACAATGAGCAGTTCTTC
TRBV7-3	TRBJ2-1	many	TRBD2	CASSLDSSGSYEQFF	TGTGCCAGCAGCTTAGACAGTAGCGGGAGCTATGAGCAGTTCTTC
TRBV27	TRBJ1-6	.	TRBD1	CASSLRNFPGQGSNSPLHF	TGTGCCAGCAGTTTACGAAACTTTCCGGGACAGGGGAGTAATTCACCCCTCCACTTT
TRBV29-1	TRBJ2-1	.	TRBD1	CSVPGGLWFNNEQFF	TGCAGCGTTCCAGGGGGTCTTTGGTTTAACAATGAGCAGTTCTTC
TRBV28	TRBJ1-2	.	TRBD1	CASSLTGSDYGYTF	TGTGCCAGCAGCCTGACAGGGAGTGACTATGGCTACACCTTC
TRBV6-1	TRBJ1-5	.	TRBD1	CASSGAGGQGRQPQHF	TGTGCCAGCAGTGGAGCCGGAGGACAGGGGCGTCAGCCCCAGCATTTT
TRBV12-3/TRBV12-4	TRBJ1-6	.	.	CASSRGISPLHF	TGTGCCAGCAGTCGGGGGATTTCACCCCTCCACTTT
TRBV24-1	TRBJ2-1	.	TRBD1	CATSDVRTGFFEQFF	TGTGCCACCAGTGATGTTAGGACAGGTTTCTTCGAGCAGTTCTTC
TRBV15	TRBJ1-2	.	TRBD1	CATSSRTGALFGYTF	TGTGCCACCAGCAGTCGGACAGGGGCTCTATTTGGCTACACCTTC
TRBV7-9	TRBJ2-3	.	TRBD2	CAIRAGGGDTQYF	TGTGCCATCCGAGCGGGAGGTGGAGATACGCAGTATTTT
TRBV3-1/TRBV3-2	TRBJ2-5	.	.	CASSQGVIDKRDQETQYF	TGTGCCAGCAGCCAAGGGGTGATAGATAAGCGGGACCAAGAGACCCAGTACTTC
TRBV2	TRBJ2-7	once	.	CASGLTYEQYF	TGTGCCAGCGGCTTGACTTACGAGCAGTACTTC
TRBV15	TRBJ1-1	.	.	CATSRIPGGGTEAFF	TGTGCCACCAGCAGGATCCCGGGGGGGGGCACTGAAGCTTTCTTT
TRBV9	TRBJ2-7	.	.	CASSVDISYEQYF	TGTGCCAGCAGCGTAGACATCTCCTACGAGCAGTACTTC
TRBV2	TRBJ1-2	.	TRBD1	CASSERQGGVYGYTF	TGTGCCAGCAGTGAAAGACAGGGTGGGGTCTATGGCTACACCTTC
TRBV27	TRBJ1-1	.	.	CASSFRGGFTEAFF	TGTGCCAGCAGTTTCAGGGGAGGGTTCACTGAAGCTTTCTTT
TRBV13	TRBJ2-7	.	.	CASSLIGTRTGEQYF	TGTGCCAGCAGCTTGATAGGGACACGGACGGGGGAGCAGTACTTC
TRBV5-8	TRBJ2-5	once	.	CASSWNDRFETQYF	TGTGCCAGCAGCTGGAACGACAGGTTTGAGACCCAGTACTTC
TRBV6-6	TRBJ2-5	.	.	CASTPGTYQETQYF	TGTGCCAGCACCCCAGGAACGTACCAAGAGACCCAGTACTTC
TRBV9	TRBJ2-7	.	TRBD2	CASSVDGRAYEQYF	TGTGCCAGCAGCGTAGACGGGAGGGCTTACGAGCAGTACTTC
TRBV27	TRBJ2-5	.	TRBD1	CASSLWTGKQETQYF	TGTGCCAGCAGTTTATGGACAGGAAAACAAGAGACCCAGTACTTC
TRBV7-2	TRBJ2-7	few	.	CASSPGGAAKYYEQYF	TGTGCCAGCAGCCCGGGCGGGGCGGCCAAATACTACGAGCAGTACTTC